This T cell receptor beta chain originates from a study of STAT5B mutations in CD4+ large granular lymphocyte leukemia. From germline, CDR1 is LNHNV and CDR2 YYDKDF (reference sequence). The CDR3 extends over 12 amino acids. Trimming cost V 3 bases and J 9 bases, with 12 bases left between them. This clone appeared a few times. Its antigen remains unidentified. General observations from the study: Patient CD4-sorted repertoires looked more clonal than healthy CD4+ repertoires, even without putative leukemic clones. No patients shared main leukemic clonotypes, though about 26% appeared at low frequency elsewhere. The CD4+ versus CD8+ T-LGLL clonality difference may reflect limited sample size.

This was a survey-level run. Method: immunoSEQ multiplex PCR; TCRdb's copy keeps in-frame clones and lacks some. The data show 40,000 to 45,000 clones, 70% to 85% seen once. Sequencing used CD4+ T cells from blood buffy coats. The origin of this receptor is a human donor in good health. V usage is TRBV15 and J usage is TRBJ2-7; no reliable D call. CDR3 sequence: CATSSPAGMQYF. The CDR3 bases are TGTGCCACCAGCAGTCCGGCCGGCATGCAGTACTTC.